This T cell receptor beta chain was documented in a study of T-cell reconstitution after alpha-beta-depleted transplantation in children (dated by TCRdb to about 2016). Looking at the study overall: The study quantitatively tracked T-cell immune reconstitution after TCRalphabeta/CD19-depleted allogeneic hematopoietic cell transplantation in children using TCR repertoire profiling. Broader findings and caveats from the paper: Over the following months the frequencies of hyperexpanded clones went down, and after one year T-cell counts and TCRbeta diversity were mostly credited to newly produced T cells. Apparently early alphabetaT-cell count recovery about two months after transplant reportedly relied on only several hundred rapidly expanded clones derived from non-depleted graft cells. In some patients, high TCRbeta diversity at day 60 was attributed to recipient T cells and intrathymic progenitors that had survived conditioning.

About this clonotype itself: Its antigen remains undetermined. No quality values exist for individual bases; no much larger clone is one base distant.

The label giving this sample's treatment or condition can be read as: allogeneic hematopoietic cell transplantation with graft depleted of TCRalphabeta T cells and CD19 B cells. The transplant recipients were children given TCRalphabeta/CD19-depleted allogeneic hematopoietic cell grafts. The CDR3 runs 16 amino acids, cysteine and phenylalanine included. CDR3 DNA only is kept here, 48 bases in frame from base 1. CDR1 SQVTM and CDR2 ANQGSEA were looked up in the germline V gene. V is pruned by 0 bases and J by 6 bases, leaving 6 bases of the junction without a gene match. Receptor amplification or capture employed PCR. TCRdb lists the instrument as Illumina HiSeq 2500. TCR library preparation used molecular barcoding, with unique molecular identifiers applied to normalize quantification of the TCRbeta repertoire. TCRdb applied fastp at Q25 and MiXCR to the public reads, then kept only in-frame beta chains. Duplicate CDR3 protein sequences are folded into a single record with the most common DNA and genes. The sample table shows 450,000 to 550,000 distinct CDR3 sequences, and about 10% are seen once. Around 15% of the sample belongs to the ten largest clones.

The rearrangement joined TRBV29-1 to TRBJ2-1; 12 junctional bases match TRBD2. The clonotype comes from a female patient aged 2-9 years who had a stem cell transplant for aplastic anemia, so the T cells may come from the graft donor. Here the sequenced sample was PBMCs, mostly from graft donor cells, taken 180 days after TCRalphabeta/CD19-depleted stem cell transplant. The CDR3 reads CSVEDRTSGRFNEQFF. The nucleotide sequence reads TGCAGCGTTGAAGATCGTACTAGCGGGAGGTTCAATGAGCAGTTCTTC.